This TCR beta chain was sequenced during a study of blood T cell repertoires in COVID-19. On the study more broadly: The analysed material was cDNA or gDNA that came from T cells, B-cell-depleted T cells, or PBMCs.

This clone has only one observation. In the authors' methods: Nucleated cell number was recorded as an estimate derived from reference gene primer amplification. Assay: immunoSEQ multiplex PCR; the TCRdb copy retains only in-frame clones and omits some. V and J calls and clone size are given by that table; D and trimming were obtained from the DNA. Of more than 150,000 clones listed, around nine tenths were seen once; the top ten hold 12%. V was pared by 2 bases and J by 7 bases, with 5 bases of the junction left unmatched. The CDR3 has 14 amino acids. Germline-derived CDR1 and CDR2 are GTSNPN and SVGIG (reference sequence).

This TCR was recovered from a woman in her seventies with COVID-19, enrolled during active disease. V usage is TRBV30 and J usage is TRBJ1-6; TRBD1 matches at 7 bases. The sequenced material came from peripheral blood. The CDR3 loop reads CAWSNGQENSPLHF. For the CDR3, the DNA is TGTGCCTGGAGTAATGGACAGGAGAATTCACCCCTCCACTTT.